Given below is one T cell receptor (beta chain) in context. The data are from a study of Ad26.COV2.S vaccination and SARS-CoV-2 variants. In the study overall: The authors gave Ad26.COV2.S intramuscularly, either once or twice 56 days apart.

V lost 2 bases and J 7 bases, leaving 15 bases between the germline ends. Germline V gene sequence: CDR1 SSHAT, CDR2 FNYEAQ (reference sequence). CDR3 length equals 15 residues. Generated by immunoSEQ multiplex PCR, the TCRdb table keeps only in-frame clones and is missing some. The sample holds around 450,000 clones, 88% seen once. Treatment noted: over 15 received Ad26.COV2.S at low or high dose, single or two shots; roughly five received placebo; per-sample allocation not given. Specimen acquisition occurred on day 63 following the initial vaccine or placebo injection. This chain links TRBV7-7 with TRBJ2-1; possibly TRBD1 or TRBD2 for D (6 bases each). This TCR derives from a person aged 18-60 years who received the Ad26.COV2.S COVID-19 vaccine or a placebo. The sample in question was peripheral blood, obtained in a trial of Ad26.COV2.S vaccine versus placebo. CDR3 in DNA: TGTGCCAGCAGCTTAATCGCGGGACACAGGAATGAGCAGTTCTTC. Translation gives CASSLIAGHRNEQFF.